The 19 T cell receptor beta chains reported below all come from one sample, sequenced in a study of blood T cell repertoires in COVID-19. Produced via immunoSEQ multiplex PCR; TCRdb's table is partial and in-frame only. The table includes about 59,000 clones, over 70% detected once. The material sequenced was peripheral blood. The receptor source for this set is a woman aged 70-85 years with acute or convalescent COVID-19.

The rearrangement links TRBV9 to TRBJ2-2, with a tentative D call TRBD2 (6 bases). This CDR3 has 15 residues. Per germline, CDR1 SGDLS and CDR2 YYNGEE. The V end lost 0 bases, the J end lost 3 bases, and 9 bases lay between the germline ends. CDR3 DNA: TGTGCCAGCAGCGTAGATGCGGGGCACACCGGGGAGCTGTTTTTT. This codes for CASSVDAGHTGELFF. Drawing the rest from reference TRBV9 and TRBJ2-2, the complete variable domain is DSGVTQTPKHLITATGQRVTLRCSPRSGDLSVYWYQQSLDQGLQFLIQYYNGEERAKGNILERFSAQQFPDLHSELNLSSLELGDSALYFCASSVDAGHTGELFFGEGSRLTVL.

The chain employs TRBV3-1 (or the pseudogene TRBV3-2) and TRBJ2-5, with 7 bases aligning to TRBD1. The CDR3 extends over 15 amino acids. Germline trimming cut 3 bases from V and 3 bases from J; bases unmatched to any gene: 7. The germline V gene encodes CDR1 LGHDT and CDR2 YNNKEL (reference sequence). The CDR3 loop reads CASSHVGDSEETQYF. In DNA form, the CDR3 reads TGTGCCAGCAGCCATGTAGGGGACAGCGAAGAGACCCAGTACTTC.

In this sample, this clone turned up a few times. The chain recombines TRBV4-1 with TRBJ1-5; TRBD1 aligns across 8 bases. Germline values: CDR1 MGHRA, CDR2 YSYEKL. The CDR3 is 15 amino acids. The trim removed 4 bases at V and 12 bases at J, leaving 14 bases unmatched. CDR3 nucleotide sequence: TGCGCCAGCAGCCTAGTAGAGGGACAGGCACAACGCCAGCATTTT. This codes for CASSLVEGQAQRQHF.

This clone was seen just once. The chain combines TRBV27 with TRBJ1-1; D remains ambiguous. Germline CDR1 reads MNHEY; CDR2 reads SMNVEV (reference sequence). CDR3 length: 16 amino acids. Trimming left V 3 bases short and J 3 bases short, with 17 bases between. CDR3 in amino acids: CASSFGGSGFYTEAFF. The CDR3 DNA is TGTGCCAGCAGTTTCGGAGGGTCGGGATTCTACACTGAAGCTTTCTTT.

The V gene is TRBV9, the J gene TRBJ1-2; TRBD1 agrees at 8 bases. The CDR3 is 14 amino acids. Trimming took 5 bases from V and 3 from J; bases not matched to a gene: 6. The germline V gene has CDR1 SGDLS and CDR2 YYNGEE. The CDR3 sequence: CASSDGQGYYGYTF. DNA of the CDR3: TGTGCCAGCAGTGACGGACAGGGATACTATGGCTACACCTTC.

V usage is TRBV18 and J usage is TRBJ1-5; 10 bases line up with TRBD1. The CDR3 extends over 15 amino acids. Germline assignment: CDR1 KGHSH and CDR2 LQKENI. Trimming at V came to 3 bases and at J to 3 bases, leaving 2 bases not matched to a gene. The CDR3 region has the DNA TGTGCCAGCTCACCGGACAGGGGGGACAATCAGCCCCAGCATTTT. Protein: CASSPDRGDNQPQHF.

This clone came up a few times. The rearrangement links TRBV19 to TRBJ2-2; TRBD2 is a possible D gene (7 bases). Germline V lookup: CDR1 LNHDA, CDR2 SQIVND (reference sequence). This CDR3 spans 17 amino acids. With 2 bases removed from V and 1 base from J, the gap between germline ends came to 14 bases. The CDR3 coding sequence is TGTGCCAGTAGTATACTAAAGGGGGGGTTGAACACCGGGGAGCTGTTTTTT. Amino acid sequence: CASSILKGGLNTGELFF. The variable domain in full, with the rest retrieved from reference TRBV19 and TRBJ2-2, is DGGITQSPKYLFRKEGQNVTLSCEQNLNHDAMYWYRQDPGQGLRLIYYSQIVNDFQKGDIAEGYSVSREKKESFPLTVTSAQKNPTAFYLCASSILKGGLNTGELFFGEGSRLTVL.

V is TRBV4-1 and J is TRBJ2-3; TRBD1 might be the D (6 bases). This CDR3 comprises 17 residues. Trimming removed 5 bases from V and 3 bases from J, with 21 bases in between. Germline values: CDR1 MGHRA, CDR2 YSYEKL. CDR3 region: CASSSGTLRLLTDTQYF. As DNA, the CDR3 is TGCGCCAGCAGCTCCGGGACATTGAGGCTTCTAACAGATACGCAGTATTTT.

The genes are TRBV24-1 and TRBJ2-5, with D possibly being TRBD1 (6 bases). The CDR3 loop spans 16 amino acids. Looked up from germline, CDR1 is KGHDR and CDR2 is SFDVKD. V shed 2 bases and J shed 5 bases, with 17 bases lying between them. The CDR3 nucleotides read TGTGCCACCAGTGATTGGGACACCGATGGGGAGGAGACCCAGTACTTC. Translated, it gives CATSDWDTDGEETQYF.

This chain links TRBV24-1 with TRBJ2-3; 12 positions match TRBD2. V gave up 7 bases and J gave up 2 bases; unmatched junction bases: 6. CDR1 and CDR2 (germline): KGHDR, SFDVKD. The CDR3 has 16 residues. The CDR3 protein is CATSPTSGGYTDTQYF. Written as DNA, the CDR3 is TGTGCCACCAGCCCGACTAGCGGGGGTTACACAGATACGCAGTATTTT.

This chain links TRBV6-5 with TRBJ2-1, with TRBD2 matching over 7 bases. V gave up 8 bases and J gave up 4 bases; unmatched junction bases: 8. Germline-derived CDR1 and CDR2 are MNHEY and SVGAGI. The CDR3 extends over 14 amino acids. This CDR3 is CASFSGGSYNEQFF. Written as DNA, the CDR3 is TGTGCCAGCTTCTCGGGGGGATCTTACAATGAGCAGTTCTTC.

The genes are TRBV3-1 (or the pseudogene TRBV3-2) and TRBJ1-4; D is ambiguous. Germline-derived CDR1 and CDR2 are LGHDT and YNNKEL (reference sequence). This CDR3 spans 12 amino acids. The V end was cut by 1 base, the J end by 10 bases, with 7 bases between. CDR3 coding DNA: TGTGCCAGCAGCCAAGCAGAGGGAAAACTGTTTTTT. Protein: CASSQAEGKLFF.

The chain employs TRBV5-6 and TRBJ1-2; tentatively, D is TRBD1 (6 bases). This CDR3 is 16 amino acids long. Germline-derived CDR1 and CDR2 are SGHDT and YYEEEE. Trimming shortened V by 0 bases and J by 2 bases, and 14 bases separated the two germline ends. The CDR3: CASSLEVGQGNYGYTF. The CDR3 nucleotides read TGTGCCAGCAGCTTGGAAGTGGGCCAGGGGAACTATGGCTACACCTTC. The complete variable domain, with remaining parts taken from reference TRBV5-6 and TRBJ1-2, reads DAGVTQSPTHLIKTRGQQVTLRCSPKSGHDTVSWYQQALGQGPQFIFQYYEEEERQRGNFPDRFSGHQFPNYSSELNVNALLLGDSALYLCASSLEVGQGNYGYTFGSGTRLTVV.

The genes are TRBV24-1 and TRBJ1-1, with 9 bases that match TRBD1. Germline V lookup: CDR1 KGHDR, CDR2 SFDVKD. Germline trimming cut 7 bases from V and 4 bases from J; bases unmatched to any gene: 12. The CDR3 contains 16 residues. The CDR3 bases are TGTGCCACCAGGGGAAATAACAGGGGGCGGGTCACTGAAGCTTTCTTT. Translating gives CATRGNNRGRVTEAFF.

The CDR3, as DNA: TGTGCCAGCAGTTACTCGACCAGGGGGGCGCGGAGTGGCTACACCTTC. Translation: CASSYSTRGARSGYTF. The chain carries TRBV6-5 and TRBJ1-2; 7 nucleotides agree with TRBD1. Germline loops: CDR1 MNHEY, CDR2 SVGAGI. This CDR3 is built from 16 residues. The V segment lost 0 bases and the J segment 7 bases; nucleotides outside the gene matches: 11.

This clone was picked up a small number of times. The rearrangement uses TRBV27 and TRBJ1-6; 8 nucleotides match TRBD1. This CDR3 contains 15 residues. CDR1 and CDR2 from the germline V gene are MNHEY and SMNVEV (reference sequence). Unmatched junction bases numbered 10, after V lost 6 bases and J lost 9 bases. The CDR3 nucleotides are TGTGCCAGCAGGCCAATAGGACAGGGTGGTTCACCCCTCCACTTT. Protein product: CASRPIGQGGSPLHF.

This chain joins TRBV5-1 and TRBJ2-5; 9 positions agree with TRBD1. The CDR3 consists of 15 residues. Germline-derived CDR1 and CDR2 are SGHRS and YFSETQ. V was pared by 4 bases and J by 5 bases, with 9 bases of the junction left unmatched. CDR3 in DNA: TGCGCCAGCAGCCCCCTTACAGGGGGCACGGAGACCCAGTACTTC. Translating it yields CASSPLTGGTETQYF.

The chain links TRBV6-5 to TRBJ2-2, with D maybe TRBD1 (7 bases). The germline gives CDR1 MNHEY, CDR2 SVGAGI. This CDR3 comprises 14 residues. The V gene lost 6 bases and the J gene lost 3 bases, with 11 bases spanning the gap. The DNA for the CDR3 is TGTGCCAGCAGGGACAGGAGGGACACCGGGGAGCTGTTTTTT. Translated: CASRDRRDTGELFF.

The chain combines TRBV6-6 with TRBJ1-2, with a possible D match to TRBD1 (5 bases). The CDR3 has 13 residues. With 10 bases removed from V and 0 bases from J, the gap between germline ends came to 12 bases. In germline, CDR1 is MNHNY, CDR2 SVGAGI (reference sequence). The CDR3 DNA is TGTGCCACCCGGACACCTTCTAACTATGGCTACACCTTC. Protein product: CATRTPSNYGYTF.